This TCR beta chain was identified in a study of identical twins. This clonotype was counted only a few times. Antigen unknown. Study results and limitations: Weaker excess twin sharing was seen among beta out-of-frame sequences.

One entry per CDR3 protein results from TCRdb running MiXCR on the 5' RACE reads. The data show approximately 600,000 distinct CDR3 sequences, just under 10% seen once. The CDR3 is 16 residues long. The germline V gene encodes CDR1 SEHNR and CDR2 FQNEAQ (reference sequence). V shed 4 bases and J 2 bases; nucleotides not matched to a gene: 1. These data are also associated with another study on yellow fever vaccine responses in identical twins.

The receptor's source is a woman aged 18-29 years in good health. V is TRBV7-9 and J is TRBJ2-1; TRBD2 agrees at 14 bases. Material for sequencing was PBMCs. DNA for the CDR3: TGTGCCAGCAGCTGGGGACTAGCGGGAGCCTACAATGAGCAGTTCTTC. Translating gives CASSWGLAGAYNEQFF.